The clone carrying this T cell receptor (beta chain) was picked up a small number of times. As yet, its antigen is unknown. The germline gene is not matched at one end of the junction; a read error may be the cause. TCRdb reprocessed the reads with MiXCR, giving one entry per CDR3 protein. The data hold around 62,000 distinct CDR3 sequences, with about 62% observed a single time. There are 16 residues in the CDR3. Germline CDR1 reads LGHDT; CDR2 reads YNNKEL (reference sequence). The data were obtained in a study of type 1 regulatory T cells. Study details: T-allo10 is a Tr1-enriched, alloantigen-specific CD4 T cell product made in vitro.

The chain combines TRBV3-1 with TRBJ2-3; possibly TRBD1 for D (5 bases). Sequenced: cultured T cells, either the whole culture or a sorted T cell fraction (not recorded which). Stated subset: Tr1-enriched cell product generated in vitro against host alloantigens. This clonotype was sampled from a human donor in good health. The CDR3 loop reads CASSEDRQTLTDTQYF. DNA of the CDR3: TGTGCCAGCAGCGAAGACAGACAAACCCTCACAGATACGCAGTATTTT.